A selection of T cell receptor beta chains follows, all from one sample in a study of CD8 T cells in ankylosing spondylitis. TCRdb re-analysed the 5' RACE reads in MiXCR, keeping a single row per CDR3 protein. The repertoire holds 250,000 to 350,000 distinct CDR3 sequences, with around 20% as singletons. Sequences were obtained from blood, either unsorted or a sorted T cell fraction (not recorded which). These receptors originate from a male donor with ankylosing spondylitis or in good health (not recorded which). CDR3s include the opening cysteine and the closing phenylalanine or tryptophan. A D gene is named only where the DNA matches it firmly. Not all rows give a size; the values are once, few, many and, for expanded clones, a class.

d_call: .
j_call: TRBJ2-3
clone_size: few
v_call: TRBV12-3/TRBV12-4
cdr3_nt: TGTGCCAGCAACAAAGGGACGGGCAATAACCCCCATACGCAGTATTTT
cdr3_aa: CASNKGTGNNPHTQYF

d_call: .
j_call: TRBJ2-3
clone_size: .
v_call: TRBV5-1
cdr3_nt: TGCGCCAGCAGCTTGTTTCTAAGTTCGGATACGCAGTATTTT
cdr3_aa: CASSLFLSSDTQYF

d_call: .
j_call: TRBJ1-1
clone_size: few
v_call: TRBV12-3/TRBV12-4
cdr3_nt: TGTGCCAGCAGTTCCGTTTCAAGGGCCAAGAACACTGAAGCTTTCTTT
cdr3_aa: CASSSVSRAKNTEAFF

d_call: TRBD2
j_call: TRBJ2-1
clone_size: few
v_call: TRBV28
cdr3_nt: TGTGCCAGCAGAGCTGGGACTAGCGGGGGAGCCCAAGAGTTCTTC
cdr3_aa: CASRAGTSGGAQEFF

d_call: .
j_call: TRBJ2-5
clone_size: few
v_call: TRBV7-6
cdr3_nt: TGTGCCAGCAGCTTAGCGGACGAGACCCAGTACTTC
cdr3_aa: CASSLADETQYF

d_call: .
j_call: TRBJ2-5
clone_size: .
v_call: TRBV20-1
cdr3_nt: TGCAGTGCTAGAGTCCGAAGCAACTTAGAGACCCAGTACTTC
cdr3_aa: CSARVRSNLETQYF

d_call: .
j_call: TRBJ2-6
clone_size: .
v_call: TRBV12-3/TRBV12-4
cdr3_nt: TGTGCCAGCACCAAAACAGGGCTCTCTGGGGCCAACGTCCTGACTTTC
cdr3_aa: CASTKTGLSGANVLTF

d_call: .
j_call: TRBJ1-2
clone_size: .
v_call: TRBV12-3/TRBV12-4
cdr3_nt: TGTGCCAGCAGTCCCCCTGGACCAGCTAACTATGGCTACACCTTC
cdr3_aa: CASSPPGPANYGYTF

d_call: TRBD2
j_call: TRBJ2-2
clone_size: .
v_call: TRBV20-1
cdr3_nt: TGCAGTGCTAGAGATCAATTAGCGGGAGATACCGGGGAGCTGTTTTTT
cdr3_aa: CSARDQLAGDTGELFF

d_call: TRBD2
j_call: TRBJ2-3
clone_size: .
v_call: TRBV5-1
cdr3_nt: TGCGCCAGCAGCTTGGAAGGTACTAGCGGGAGAGATACGCAGTATTTT
cdr3_aa: CASSLEGTSGRDTQYF

d_call: .
j_call: TRBJ1-1
clone_size: few
v_call: TRBV4-2
cdr3_nt: TGTGCCAGCAGCCAAGATGGTCCTGAAGCTTTCTTT
cdr3_aa: CASSQDGPEAFF

d_call: .
j_call: TRBJ2-3
clone_size: few
v_call: TRBV5-1
cdr3_nt: TGCGCCAGCAGCTTGCAACAGGGAAACACAGATACGCAGTATTTT
cdr3_aa: CASSLQQGNTDTQYF

d_call: .
j_call: TRBJ2-1
clone_size: once
v_call: TRBV7-2
cdr3_nt: TGTGCCAGCGCGGGGGCCCCTTCCTACAATGAGCAGTTCTTC
cdr3_aa: CASAGAPSYNEQFF

d_call: TRBD1
j_call: TRBJ1-2
clone_size: .
v_call: TRBV9
cdr3_nt: TGTGCCAGCACTAAAGGACAGGGGGCGACTCACTATGGCTACACCTTC
cdr3_aa: CASTKGQGATHYGYTF

d_call: .
j_call: TRBJ2-2
clone_size: few
v_call: TRBV24-1
cdr3_nt: TGTGCCACCAGTGATTTGGCCCGGAACGGGGAGCTGTTTTTT
cdr3_aa: CATSDLARNGELFF

d_call: .
j_call: TRBJ1-2
clone_size: .
v_call: TRBV2
cdr3_nt: TGTGCCAGCAGTGTGACAGGTCACAACTATGGCTACACCTTC
cdr3_aa: CASSVTGHNYGYTF

d_call: TRBD2
j_call: TRBJ2-3
clone_size: .
v_call: TRBV6-5
cdr3_nt: TGTGCCAGCAGGTTACGAGCGGGACCCACCACAGATACGCAGTATTTT
cdr3_aa: CASRLRAGPTTDTQYF

d_call: TRBD2
j_call: TRBJ2-3
clone_size: few
v_call: TRBV24-1
cdr3_nt: TGTGCCACCAGTGATCCATCCGAGCGGGGAAACACAGATACGCAGTATTTT
cdr3_aa: CATSDPSERGNTDTQYF

d_call: TRBD2
j_call: TRBJ2-1
clone_size: .
v_call: TRBV19
cdr3_nt: TGTGCCAGTAGTATCCCCCGCCTAGCGGGAGAGCGCTACAATGAGCAGTTCTTC
cdr3_aa: CASSIPRLAGERYNEQFF

d_call: TRBD2
j_call: TRBJ2-3
clone_size: many
v_call: TRBV5-1
cdr3_nt: TGCGCCAGCAGCTCGGGGGGGCGGACAGATACGCAGTATTTT
cdr3_aa: CASSSGGRTDTQYF

d_call: TRBD2
j_call: TRBJ2-1
clone_size: .
v_call: TRBV28
cdr3_nt: TGTGCCAGCAGTTCAACGGGACTAGCGGGGGGGCGTATTGAGCAGTTCTTC
cdr3_aa: CASSSTGLAGGRIEQFF

d_call: TRBD2
j_call: TRBJ2-5
clone_size: .
v_call: TRBV2
cdr3_nt: TGTGCCAGCGAAGTGACTAGCGGGCAGACCCAGTACTTC
cdr3_aa: CASEVTSGQTQYF

d_call: .
j_call: TRBJ1-5
clone_size: .
v_call: TRBV15
cdr3_nt: TGTGCCACCAGCAGACCGTATCAGCCCCAGCATTTT
cdr3_aa: CATSRPYQPQHF

d_call: .
j_call: TRBJ2-3
clone_size: .
v_call: TRBV19
cdr3_nt: TGTGCCCCAGAATTACACCGTTGCACAGATACGCAGTATTTT
cdr3_aa: CAPELHRCTDTQYF

d_call: .
j_call: TRBJ1-5
clone_size: .
v_call: TRBV27
cdr3_nt: TGTGCCAGCAGTTTATCAGGAGGGGCGTATCAGCCCCAGCATTTT
cdr3_aa: CASSLSGGAYQPQHF

d_call: .
j_call: TRBJ1-3
clone_size: .
v_call: TRBV7-9
cdr3_nt: TGTGCCAGCGGGTTCCTGAGCTCTGGAAACACCATATATTTT
cdr3_aa: CASGFLSSGNTIYF

d_call: .
j_call: TRBJ1-3
clone_size: .
v_call: TRBV5-4
cdr3_nt: TGTGCCAGCAGCTTGGACAGGCCATCGGAGGGAAACACCATATATTTT
cdr3_aa: CASSLDRPSEGNTIYF

d_call: TRBD1
j_call: TRBJ1-1
clone_size: .
v_call: TRBV7-2
cdr3_nt: TGTGCCAGCAGCCGGGACAGCCCTGAAGCTTTCTTT
cdr3_aa: CASSRDSPEAFF